This T cell receptor beta chain was sequenced in a study of T cell repertoires in cytomegalovirus infection. The overall study: TCR beta signatures that were public indicated CMV infection and matching HLA type. Study observations and caveats: There were HLA-C-restricted CMV-specific TCR beta clonotypes dominating the ex vivo response. Using cumulative public TCR beta family frequency, the authors identified those who carried CMV together with the relevant HLA.

The germline V and J ends were trimmed by 8 bases and 2 bases, with 18 bases remaining between them. CDR3 length equals 15 residues. This clonotype was counted between two and nine times. The antigen is unknown. Each CDR3 protein is one row after TCRdb ran MiXCR on the reads. The sample contains 900,000 to 950,000 distinct CDR3 sequences, under 40% of which appear only once. The clonotype comes from a human donor in good health (CMV status not recorded). Some clones in this sample may be carry-over from other donors' samples. Material: cultured CD8+ T cells from PBMCs, obtained from culture after CMV antigen stimulation. The chain joins TRBV12-3 or TRBV12-4 to TRBJ1-2; no reliable D call. CDR3 loop: CASAEPKDRNYGYTF. The CDR3 DNA follows: TGTGCCAGCGCCGAGCCCAAGGACCGCAACTATGGCTACACCTTC.